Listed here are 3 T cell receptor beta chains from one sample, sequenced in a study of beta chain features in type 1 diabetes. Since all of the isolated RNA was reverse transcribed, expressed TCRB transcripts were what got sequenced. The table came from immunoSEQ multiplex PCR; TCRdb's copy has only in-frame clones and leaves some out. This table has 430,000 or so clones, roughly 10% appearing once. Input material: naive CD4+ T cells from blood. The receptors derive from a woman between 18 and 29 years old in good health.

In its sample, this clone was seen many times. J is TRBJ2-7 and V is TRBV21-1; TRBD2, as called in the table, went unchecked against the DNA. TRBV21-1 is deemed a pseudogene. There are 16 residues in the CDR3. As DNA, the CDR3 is TGTGCCAGCAGCAAAGCTAGCTCGCGGGGCAAATACGAGCAGTACTTC. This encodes CASSKASSRGKYEQYF.

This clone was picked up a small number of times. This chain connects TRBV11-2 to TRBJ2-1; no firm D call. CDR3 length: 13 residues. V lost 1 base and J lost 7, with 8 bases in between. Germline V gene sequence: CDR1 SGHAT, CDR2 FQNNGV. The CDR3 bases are TGTGCCAGCAGCTTAGTCCAAATGAATGAGCAGTTCTTC. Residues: CASSLVQMNEQFF.

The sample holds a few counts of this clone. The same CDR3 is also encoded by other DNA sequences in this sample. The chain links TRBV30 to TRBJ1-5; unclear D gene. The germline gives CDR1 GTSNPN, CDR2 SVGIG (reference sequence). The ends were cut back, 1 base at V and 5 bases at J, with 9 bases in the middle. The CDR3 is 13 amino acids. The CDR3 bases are TGTGCCTGGAGTGCTGGCAGAGATCAGCCCCAGCATTTT. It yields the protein CAWSAGRDQPQHF. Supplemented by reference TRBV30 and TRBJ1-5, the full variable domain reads SQTIHQWPATLVQPVGSPLSLECTVEGTSNPNLYWYRQAAGRGLQLLFYSVGIGQISSEVPQNLSASRPQDRQFILSSKKLLLSDSGFYLCAWSAGRDQPQHFGDGTRLSIL.